Described below is a single TCR beta chain sequence and its context. TCRbeta library construction was performed incorporating unique molecular identifiers. MiXCR, run by TCRdb on the PCR reads, gives a single entry per CDR3 protein. The table has about 610,000 distinct CDR3 sequences, over 9.5% seen once. The source of the sample is a study of T-cell reconstitution after alpha-beta-depleted transplantation in children. V dropped 2 bases and J dropped 1 base, with 25 bases sitting between them. The CDR3 contains 19 residues. Per germline, CDR1 DFQATT and CDR2 SNEGSKA (reference sequence). The chain recombines TRBV20-1 with TRBJ2-3; D might be TRBD2 (5 bases). The sequence was obtained from a human donor who donated a stem cell graft to a child with acute myeloid leukemia. The specimen was PBMCs from the stem cell graft donor, collected from the stem cell graft. The CDR3 reads CSARSEERDAIWRTDTQYF. CDR3 DNA: TGCAGTGCTAGAAGTGAGGAACGGGATGCCATCTGGCGCACAGATACGCAGTATTTT.